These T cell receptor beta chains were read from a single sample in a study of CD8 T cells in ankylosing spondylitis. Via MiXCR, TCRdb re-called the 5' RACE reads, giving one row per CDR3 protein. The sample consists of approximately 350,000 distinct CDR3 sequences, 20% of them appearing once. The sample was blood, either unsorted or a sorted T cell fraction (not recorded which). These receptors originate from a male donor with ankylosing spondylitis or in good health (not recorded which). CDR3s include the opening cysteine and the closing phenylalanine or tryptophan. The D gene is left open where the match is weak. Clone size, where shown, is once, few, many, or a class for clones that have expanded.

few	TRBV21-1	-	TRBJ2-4	TGTGCCAGCAGCCGCACTCTCCGGGACAGGGGCTACAAAAACATTCAGTACTTC	CASSRTLRDRGYKNIQYF
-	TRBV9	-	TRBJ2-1	TGTGCCAGCAGCGTAGGGTCGGATGAGCAGTTCTTC	CASSVGSDEQFF
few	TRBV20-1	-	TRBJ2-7	TGCAGTGCAAGAGGGGTCCAGGGTCCCTACGAGCAGTACTTC	CSARGVQGPYEQYF
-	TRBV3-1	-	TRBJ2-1	TGTGCCAGCAGCCATCTTCAGGGGAGCTCCTACAATGAGCAGTTCTTC	CASSHLQGSSYNEQFF
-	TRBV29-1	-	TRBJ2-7	TGCAGCGTCATCTTCTGGCTAGCTCAAGAGCAGTACTTC	CSVIFWLAQEQYF
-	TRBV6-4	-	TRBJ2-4	TGTGCCAGCAGTGCCTATGACGGATCGGACATTCAGTACTTC	CASSAYDGSDIQYF
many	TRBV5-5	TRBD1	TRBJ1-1	TGTGCCAGCAGCTGGGACAGTGATGAAGCTTTCTTT	CASSWDSDEAFF
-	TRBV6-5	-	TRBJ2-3	TGTGCCAGCAGTTACACATTCCAGGGCACAGATACGCAGTATTTT	CASSYTFQGTDTQYF
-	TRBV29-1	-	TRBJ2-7	TGCAGCGTTAGCGGTATTAGCAGACAGGAACCCTACGAGCAGTACTTC	CSVSGISRQEPYEQYF
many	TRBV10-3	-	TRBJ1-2	TGTGCCATCAGTGAGTCGGACAACTATGGCTACACCTTC	CAISESDNYGYTF
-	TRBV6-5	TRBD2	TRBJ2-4	TGTGCCAGCAGTTCCCCCGGGGGGGCCCAAAACATTCAGTACTTC	CASSSPGGAQNIQYF
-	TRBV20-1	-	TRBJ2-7	TGCAGTGCTAGGACAGTCGGTTCCTACGAGCAGTACTTC	CSARTVGSYEQYF
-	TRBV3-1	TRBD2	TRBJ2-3	TGTGCCTTCACGTTCTTCGCGACTAGCGGGGGATACACAGATACGCAGTATTTT	CAFTFFATSGGYTDTQYF
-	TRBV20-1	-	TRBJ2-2	-	CSAIKRTNTGELFFF
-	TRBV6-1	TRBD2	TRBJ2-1	TGTGCCAGCAGTCTCCGTCTAGCGGGGGGGCCACATGAGCAGTTCTTC	CASSLRLAGGPHEQFF
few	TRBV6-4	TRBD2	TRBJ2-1	TGTGCCAGCAGTGAGGCGGGGGAGAACAATGAGCAGTTCTTC	CASSEAGENNEQFF
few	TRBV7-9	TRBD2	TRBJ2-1	TGTGCCAGCAGCTCGGGAGGGCTAGCGGGGTACAATGAGCAGTTCTTC	CASSSGGLAGYNEQFF
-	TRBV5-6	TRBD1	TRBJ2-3	TGTGCCAGCAGCTATGGACAGGCTAGCACAGATACGCAGTATTTT	CASSYGQASTDTQYF
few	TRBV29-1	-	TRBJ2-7	TGCAGCGTTGAAGACAGGGGAACGTCCGAGCAGTACTTC	CSVEDRGTSEQYF
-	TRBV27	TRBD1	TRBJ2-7	TGTGCCAGCAGTTTAAAACAGGGGGCCTACGAGCAGTACTTC	CASSLKQGAYEQYF
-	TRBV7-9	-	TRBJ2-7	TGTGCCAGCAGCTTAGGTCAAGGGTTTTCCGAGCAGTACTTC	CASSLGQGFSEQYF
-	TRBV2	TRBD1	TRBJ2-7	TGTGCCAGCACCGGGACAGACGGCGAGCAGTACTTC	CASTGTDGEQYF
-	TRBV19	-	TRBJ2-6	TGTGCCAGTAGTATTGGAGGGAATAGAGTGTCTGGGGCCAACGTCCTGACTTTC	CASSIGGNRVSGANVLTF
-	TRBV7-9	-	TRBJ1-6	TGTGCCAGCAGACCCGGACTGAACAATTCACCCCTCCACTTT	CASRPGLNNSPLHF
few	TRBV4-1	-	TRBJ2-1	TGCGCCAGCAGCCAAGATATAGACAGCTCCTACAATGAGCAGTTCTTC	CASSQDIDSSYNEQFF
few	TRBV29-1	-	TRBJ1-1	TGCAGCGTTGAAGCGTTAGAAACTGAAGCTTTCTTT	CSVEALETEAFF
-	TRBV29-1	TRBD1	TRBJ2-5	TGCAGCGTTGAAGATCAGACAGGGGGCGAGACCCAGTACTTC	CSVEDQTGGETQYF
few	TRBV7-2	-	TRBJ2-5	TGTGCCAGCAGCTCGGACACGTACCAAGAGACCCAGTACTTC	CASSSDTYQETQYF
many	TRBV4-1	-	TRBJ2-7	TGCGCCAGCAGCCAAGATGGCCAGGGAAACTCCTACGAGCAGTACTTC	CASSQDGQGNSYEQYF
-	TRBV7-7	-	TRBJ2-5	TGTGCTAGCAGCTCAGGGGCCTGGGAGGCAAAGTCGACCCAGTACTTC	CASSSGAWEAKSTQYF
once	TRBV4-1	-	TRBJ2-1	TGCGCCAGCAGCCAAGATTTCGGCGGGGCTTACAATGAGCAGTTCTTC	CASSQDFGGAYNEQFF
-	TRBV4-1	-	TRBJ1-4	TGCGCCAGCAGCCAAGTTCTTGGGACTAATGAAAAACTGTTTTTT	CASSQVLGTNEKLFF
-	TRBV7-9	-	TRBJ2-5	TGTGCCAGCAGCTTAGGTTGGGCCGGGGCGGAGACCCAGTACTTC	CASSLGWAGAETQYF
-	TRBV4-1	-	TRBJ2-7	TGCGCCAGCAGCCAAGACAGCTTCTACGAGCAGTACTTC	CASSQDSFYEQYF
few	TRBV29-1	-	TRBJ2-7	TGCAGCGTTGAAGACGCGGCCGAGCAGTACTTC	CSVEDAAEQYF
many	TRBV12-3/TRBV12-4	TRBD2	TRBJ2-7	TGTGCCAGCAGTTTGGCGGGGGGGCGGAACGAGCAGTACTTC	CASSLAGGRNEQYF
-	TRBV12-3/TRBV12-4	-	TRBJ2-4	TGTGCCAGCAGCCCCAGAATGGCCAAAAACATTCAGTACTTC	CASSPRMAKNIQYF
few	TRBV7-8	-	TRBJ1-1	TGTGCCAGCAGCTTTGCCCAGGCTGAAGCTTTCTTT	CASSFAQAEAFF
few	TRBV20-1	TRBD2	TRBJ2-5	TGCAGTGCTAGAGATTTAGGACTAGCGGGGGAAGAGACCCAGTACTTC	CSARDLGLAGEETQYF
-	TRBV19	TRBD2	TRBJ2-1	TGTGCCAGTAGTGCGACTAGCGAATCCTACAATGAGCAGTTCTTC	CASSATSESYNEQFF
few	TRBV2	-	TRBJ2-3	TGTGCCAGCAGTGAAAGGGGGGGGTTGGGCACAGATACGCAGTATTTT	CASSERGGLGTDTQYF
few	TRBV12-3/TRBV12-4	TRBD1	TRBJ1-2	TGTGCCAGCAGTCCTCCTCGGACAGGTGGCTACACCTTC	CASSPPRTGGYTF
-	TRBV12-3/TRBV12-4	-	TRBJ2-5	TGTGCCAGCAGTTTAGACCCTCGGGGTTTGGAGACCCAGTACTTC	CASSLDPRGLETQYF
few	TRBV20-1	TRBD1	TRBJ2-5	TGCAGTGCTAGAGGCCAGGGGGCAAAAGAGACCCAGTACTTC	CSARGQGAKETQYF
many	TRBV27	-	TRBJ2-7	TGTGCCAGCAGTTTTCAGGGTTCCTACGAGCAGTACTTC	CASSFQGSYEQYF
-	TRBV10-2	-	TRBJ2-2	TGCGCCAGCAGTGCGACACAGGCCCTCACCGGGGAGCTGTTTTTT	CASSATQALTGELFF
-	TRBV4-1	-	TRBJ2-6	TGCGCCAGCAGCCAAGAGGCAGGGCCCTCTGGGGCCAACGTCCTGACTTTC	CASSQEAGPSGANVLTF
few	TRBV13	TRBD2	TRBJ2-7	TGTGCCAGCAGCTTAGGGGTCGTAGCGGGGGGCAAGACCGAGCAGTACTTC	CASSLGVVAGGKTEQYF